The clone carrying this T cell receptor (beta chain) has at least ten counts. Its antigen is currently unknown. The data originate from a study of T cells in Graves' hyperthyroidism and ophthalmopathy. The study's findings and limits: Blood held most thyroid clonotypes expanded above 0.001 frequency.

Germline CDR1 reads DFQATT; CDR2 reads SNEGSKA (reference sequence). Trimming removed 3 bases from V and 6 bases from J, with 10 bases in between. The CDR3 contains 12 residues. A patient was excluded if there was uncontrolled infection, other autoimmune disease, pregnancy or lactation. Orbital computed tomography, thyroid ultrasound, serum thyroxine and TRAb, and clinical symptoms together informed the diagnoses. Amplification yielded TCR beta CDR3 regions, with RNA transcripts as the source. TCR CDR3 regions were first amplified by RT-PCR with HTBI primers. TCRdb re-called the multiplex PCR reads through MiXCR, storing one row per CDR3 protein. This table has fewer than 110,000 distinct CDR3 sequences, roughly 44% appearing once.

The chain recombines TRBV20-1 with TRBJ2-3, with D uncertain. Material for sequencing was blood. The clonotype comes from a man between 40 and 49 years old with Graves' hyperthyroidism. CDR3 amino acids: CSARPNADTQYF. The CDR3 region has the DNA TGCAGTGCTAGGCCGAATGCGGATACGCAGTATTTT.